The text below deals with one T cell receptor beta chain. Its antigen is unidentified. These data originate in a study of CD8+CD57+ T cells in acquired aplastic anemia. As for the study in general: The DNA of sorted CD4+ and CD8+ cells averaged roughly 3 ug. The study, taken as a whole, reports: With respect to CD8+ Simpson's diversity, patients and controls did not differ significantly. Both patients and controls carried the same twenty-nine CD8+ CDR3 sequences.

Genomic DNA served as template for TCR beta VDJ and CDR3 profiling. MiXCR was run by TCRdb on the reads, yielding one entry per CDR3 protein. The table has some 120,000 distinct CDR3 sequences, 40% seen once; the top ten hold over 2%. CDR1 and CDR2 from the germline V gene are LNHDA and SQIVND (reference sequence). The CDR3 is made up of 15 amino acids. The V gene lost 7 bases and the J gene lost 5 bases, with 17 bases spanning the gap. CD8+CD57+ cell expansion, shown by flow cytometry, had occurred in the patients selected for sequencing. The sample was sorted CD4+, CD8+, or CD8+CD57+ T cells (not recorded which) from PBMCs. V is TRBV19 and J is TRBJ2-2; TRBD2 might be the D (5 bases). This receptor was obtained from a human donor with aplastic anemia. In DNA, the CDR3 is TGTGCCAGTATTCCCTCGCCCTCGGGGACCGGGGAGCTGTTTTTT. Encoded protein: CASIPSPSGTGELFF.